Shown below are 10 T cell receptor beta chains from a single sample sequenced in a study of blood T cell repertoires in COVID-19. Repertoires were generated with immunoSEQ multiplex PCR, while TCRdb's copy carries only in-frame clones and drops some. The table records roughly 100,000 clones, 87% of them present only once. The sample consisted of peripheral blood. Receptor source: a man aged 45-65 years in a cohort sampled during active COVID-19.

This clone occurred once. The rearrangement joins TRBV14 to TRBJ1-4, with D possibly TRBD1 on 6 matching bases. The germline V gene has CDR1 SGHDN and CDR2 FVKESK. The CDR3 length is 18 residues. Trimming took off 6 bases at V and 0 bases at J, with 20 bases between the two ends. The CDR3 sequence is CASSLIPTGGTTNEKLFF. The CDR3 nucleotides read TGTGCCAGCAGTCTTATTCCGACAGGTGGAACAACTAATGAAAAACTGTTTTTT.

In its sample, this clone was seen once. This sequence joins TRBV11-2 and TRBJ1-2, with TRBD1 identical over 7 bases. The CDR3 contains 17 residues. Germline V lookup: CDR1 SGHAT, CDR2 FQNNGV. Trimming at V came to 0 bases and at J to 0 bases, leaving 7 bases not matched to a gene. This chain's CDR3 is CASSLDGTASSNYGYTF. The CDR3 DNA is TGTGCCAGCAGCTTAGATGGGACAGCCTCTTCTAACTATGGCTACACCTTC.

The V call is TRBV12-3 or TRBV12-4, the J call TRBJ1-2; D possibly corresponds to TRBD1 (5 bases). The CDR3 is 12 residues long. Between the trimmed V and J ends, which lost 5 bases and 8 bases, there was a span of 12 bases. The CDR3 reads CASSNGGIGYTF. CDR3 DNA: TGTGCCAGCAGTAACGGGGGGATCGGCTACACCTTC.

The rearrangement uses TRBV4-1 and TRBJ1-1, with D maybe TRBD1 (6 bases). This CDR3 has 15 residues. V was trimmed by 0 bases and J by 1 base, leaving 9 bases between them. The germline CDR1 and CDR2 sequences are MGHRA and YSYEKL. The CDR3: CASSQDRGQNTEAFF. The CDR3 DNA reads as TGCGCCAGCAGCCAAGATAGGGGACAGAACACTGAAGCTTTCTTT.

The rearrangement joins TRBV10-1 to TRBJ2-5; 12 nucleotides line up with TRBD2. CDR3 length equals 15 residues. The J segment lost 4 bases and the V segment lost 3 bases, leaving 3 bases of the junction unmatched. The germline CDR1 and CDR2 sequences are WNHNN and SYGVQD (reference sequence). The DNA of the CDR3 is TGCGCCAGCAGTGACCAGGGACTAGCGGGAGAGACCCAGTACTTC. Translating it yields CASSDQGLAGETQYF.

The chain carries TRBV18 and TRBJ2-5; maybe TRBD2 (6 bases). V was trimmed by 3 bases and J by 4 bases, leaving 12 bases between them. The V gene's germline CDR1 is KGHSH and CDR2 LQKENI. The CDR3 extends over 14 amino acids. CDR3 loop: CASSPTGVRETQYF. For the CDR3, the DNA is TGTGCCAGCTCACCCACGGGGGTGAGAGAGACCCAGTACTTC.

The sample holds one count of this clone. The chain combines TRBV18 with TRBJ1-2, with a possible D match to TRBD1 (6 bases). The length of the CDR3 is 12 residues. V was trimmed by 6 bases and J by 8 bases, leaving 13 bases between them. The germline V gene has CDR1 KGHSH and CDR2 LQKENI. The CDR3 region has the DNA TGTGCCAGCTCTAACAGGGACGGGGGCTACACCTTC. This translates into CASSNRDGGYTF.

The chain couples TRBV9 to TRBJ1-2; D remains ambiguous. This CDR3 has 13 residues. Trimming took 0 bases from V and 1 from J, leaving 4 bases between them. Looked up from germline, CDR1 is SGDLS and CDR2 is YYNGEE. The CDR3 loop reads CASSVARNYGYTF. CDR3 coding DNA: TGTGCCAGCAGCGTAGCTCGTAACTATGGCTACACCTTC.

Notes on this clone: An end of the junction does not agree with germline; a read error may underlie this. V usage is TRBV7-9 and J usage is TRBJ2-5; TRBD1 agrees at 8 bases. The CDR3 runs to 15 residues. Looked up from germline, CDR1 is SEHNR and CDR2 is FQNEAQ (reference sequence). CDR3 sequence reads: CASSRRQGTQGTQYF. In DNA, the CDR3 is TGTGCCAGCAGCCGGCGACAGGGGACCCAAGGGACCCAGTACTTC.

The gene calls are TRBV19 and TRBJ2-3; perhaps TRBD2 as D (7 bases). Trimming left V 6 bases short and J 0 bases short, with 13 bases between. Germline CDR1 LNHDA, CDR2 SQIVND (reference sequence). This CDR3 region has 15 residues. CDR3 nucleotides: TGTGCCAGTAGGAGCGGGGACACTAGCACAGATACGCAGTATTTT. It encodes CASRSGDTSTDTQYF.